This TCR beta chain was recovered during a study of T cells in Graves' hyperthyroidism and ophthalmopathy. Per germline, CDR1 ENHRY and CDR2 SYGVKD. The trim removed 6 bases at V and 10 bases at J, leaving 11 bases unmatched. The CDR3 runs to 15 residues. This clonotype came up a few times. RNA transcripts provided the source from which TCR beta CDR3 regions were amplified. HTBI primers drove first-round RT-PCR of the TCR CDR3. TCRdb called the multiplex PCR reads again in MiXCR, with one record for every CDR3 protein. In the table there are approximately 400,000 distinct CDR3 sequences, around 15% of which are singletons.

Sequencing used blood. The rearrangement joins TRBV10-3 to TRBJ2-1; TRBD2 matches 11 bases. This TCR was sampled from a man aged 50 or older with Graves' ophthalmopathy. CDR3 sequence (DNA): TGTGCCATCAGCCAACTAGCGGGAGCTTCAGGGGAGCAGTTCTTC. The encoded protein is CAISQLAGASGEQFF.